The T cell receptor beta chain described here comes from a study of early T cells in non-severe SARS-CoV-2 infection. Study-level information: Sequencing was performed on bulk RNA from unsorted whole blood, leaving chains unpaired.

Germline-derived CDR1 and CDR2 are DFQATT and SNEGSKA (reference sequence). The CDR3 has 16 amino acids. V gave up 0 bases and J gave up 0 bases, with 15 bases separating them. At least ten counts were recorded for this clonotype. Individually, cDNA molecules had unique molecular identifiers attached to them. TCRdb redid the calling of the 5' RACE reads with MiXCR, one entry per CDR3 protein. The data hold 50,000 to 60,000 distinct CDR3 sequences, with more than 7.5% observed a single time. The specimen sequenced was whole blood. This clonotype originated in an adult who was a healthcare worker with PCR-confirmed SARS-CoV-2 infection or an uninfected control (not recorded which). V usage is TRBV20-1 and J usage is TRBJ2-7; possible D gene TRBD2, 6 bases. The DNA for the CDR3 is TGCAGTGCTAGAGATTGGGCGGGGTCCTCCTCCTACGAGCAGTACTTC. It yields the protein CSARDWAGSSSYEQYF.